This T cell receptor (beta chain) was observed in a study of CD8+ T cells in alopecia areata. Extracted RNA was reverse transcribed into cDNA, the sequencing template. Some clones are missing from TCRdb's copy, which holds only in-frame ones; the method was immunoSEQ multiplex PCR. The sample lists approximately 210,000 clones; roughly 40% were seen once. Treatment described: oral pan-JAK inhibitor, 5-10 mg twice daily. Germline V gene sequence: CDR1 GTSNPN, CDR2 SVGIG (reference sequence). This CDR3 is 14 amino acids long. The V end lost 4 bases, the J end lost 7 bases, and 16 bases lay between the germline ends.

Sequencing used CD4+ T cells sorted from blood, obtained at approximately week 36, from a patient treated with tofacitinib. The sequence was obtained from a human donor with alopecia areata. The chain uses TRBV30 and TRBJ1-4; possible D gene TRBD1, 5 bases. The CDR3 sequence is CAWTSGRGGEKLFF. As DNA, the CDR3 is TGTGCCTGGACCTCCGGGAGGGGTGGTGAAAAACTGTTTTTT.